These T cell receptor beta chains were read from a single sample in a study of blood T cells in healthy people across ages. TCRdb redid the calling of the 5' RACE reads with MiXCR, one entry per CDR3 protein. The table includes 1.5 million to 2 million distinct CDR3 sequences, roughly 30% detected once. The sequenced material came from blood. The source of these receptors is a woman aged 25 to 45 in good health. CDR3s include the opening cysteine and the closing phenylalanine or tryptophan. The order of the fields is clone size, J gene, D gene, V gene, CDR3 protein, CDR3 DNA. A D gene is named only where the DNA matches it firmly. The size entry is marked missing in some rows and otherwise reads once, few, many or a size class.

size: once
J: TRBJ2-2
D: NA
V: TRBV30
CDR3: CAWSVRVGELFF
DNA: TGTGCCTGGAGTGTTAGGGTCGGGGAGCTGTTTTTT

size: NA
J: TRBJ2-7
D: NA
V: TRBV7-9
CDR3: CASRPTDRSSYEQYF
DNA: TGTGCCAGCAGACCTACCGACAGGAGCTCCTACGAGCAGTACTTC

size: NA
J: TRBJ2-7
D: TRBD2
V: TRBV28
CDR3: CASSSPPRLAGYEQYF
DNA: TGTGCCAGCAGTTCGCCGCCAAGACTAGCGGGCTACGAGCAGTACTTC

size: few
J: TRBJ2-3
D: NA
V: TRBV12-3/TRBV12-4
CDR3: CASSPSGGETDTQYF
DNA: TGTGCCAGCAGTCCCAGTGGAGGGGAGACAGATACGCAGTATTTT

size: NA
J: TRBJ2-1
D: TRBD2
V: TRBV2
CDR3: CATLKREFLNEQFF
DNA: TGTGCCACCCTCAAGCGGGAGTTTCTGAATGAGCAGTTCTTC

size: NA
J: TRBJ2-5
D: NA
V: TRBV2
CDR3: CASIKAGNQETQYF
DNA: TGTGCCAGCATCAAAGCGGGCAACCAAGAGACCCAGTACTTC

size: many
J: TRBJ2-7
D: NA
V: TRBV7-9
CDR3: CASSLEGFEQYF
DNA: TGTGCCAGCAGCTTAGAGGGTTTCGAGCAGTACTTC

size: many
J: TRBJ2-7
D: NA
V: TRBV29-1
CDR3: CSAAGVEGHEQYF
DNA: TGCAGCGCTGCAGGGGTAGAGGGCCACGAGCAGTACTTC

size: NA
J: TRBJ2-5
D: TRBD1
V: TRBV7-7
CDR3: CASSFSGTATTETQYF
DNA: TGTGCCAGCAGCTTCTCCGGGACAGCCACAACAGAGACCCAGTACTTC

size: many
J: TRBJ2-1
D: TRBD1
V: TRBV20-1
CDR3: CSTGQGRGEQFF
DNA: TGCAGTACTGGACAGGGCAGGGGTGAGCAGTTCTTC

size: few
J: TRBJ2-2
D: TRBD2
V: TRBV7-9
CDR3: CASSLLAGTGELFF
DNA: TGTGCCAGCAGCTTGCTAGCGGGTACCGGGGAGCTGTTTTTT

size: many
J: TRBJ2-1
D: TRBD2
V: TRBV12-3/TRBV12-4
CDR3: CASRFSGSILDEQFF
DNA: TGTGCCAGCAGATTCAGCGGGAGTATTTTAGATGAGCAGTTCTTC

size: few
J: TRBJ1-2
D: NA
V: TRBV5-1
CDR3: CASAADLNYGYTF
DNA: TGCGCCAGCGCCGCCGACCTTAACTATGGCTACACCTTC

size: NA
J: TRBJ1-3
D: NA
V: TRBV11-2
CDR3: CASSLEAIAGNTIYF
DNA: TGTGCCAGCAGCTTAGAAGCGATTGCTGGAAACACCATATATTTT

size: NA
J: TRBJ1-2
D: TRBD1
V: TRBV6-5
CDR3: CASSQTGFLRGYTF
DNA: TGTGCCAGCAGTCAGACAGGGTTTCTGAGGGGCTACACCTTC

size: few
J: TRBJ1-2
D: NA
V: TRBV4-1
CDR3: CASSPRAGGDYGYTF
DNA: TGCGCCAGCAGCCCCCGGGCCGGAGGGGACTATGGCTACACCTTC

size: many
J: TRBJ2-7
D: TRBD1
V: TRBV29-1
CDR3: CSVGPGQGLYEQYF
DNA: TGCAGCGTGGGGCCAGGACAGGGGCTCTACGAGCAGTACTTC

size: many
J: TRBJ1-5
D: TRBD1
V: TRBV7-8
CDR3: CASSLVSETGNQPQHF
DNA: TGTGCCAGCAGCTTAGTTTCAGAGACAGGGAATCAGCCCCAGCATTTT

size: NA
J: TRBJ2-7
D: NA
V: TRBV30
CDR3: CAWRDEQYF
DNA: TGTGCCTGGAGGGACGAGCAGTACTTC

size: few
J: TRBJ1-5
D: NA
V: TRBV29-1
CDR3: CSVVFAGAINQPQHF
DNA: TGCAGCGTTGTGTTTGCTGGGGCGATCAATCAGCCCCAGCATTTT

size: NA
J: TRBJ1-2
D: NA
V: TRBV5-5
CDR3: CASSSESFTNIYGYTF
DNA: TGTGCCAGCAGCTCCGAGTCGTTTACAAACATCTATGGCTACACCTTC

size: NA
J: TRBJ2-3
D: NA
V: TRBV13
CDR3: CASSLYRATDTQYF
DNA: TGTGCCAGCAGCTTATACAGGGCTACAGATACGCAGTATTTT

size: NA
J: TRBJ2-7
D: TRBD1
V: TRBV20-1
CDR3: CSAPRTGEVYEQYF
DNA: TGCAGTGCACCGAGGACAGGAGAAGTTTACGAGCAGTACTTC

size: few
J: TRBJ2-1
D: NA
V: TRBV7-8
CDR3: CASSLGHSASEQFF
DNA: TGTGCCAGCAGCTTAGGTCATAGCGCAAGTGAGCAGTTCTTC

size: NA
J: TRBJ2-7
D: TRBD2
V: TRBV7-6
CDR3: CASSLAAGESYEQYF
DNA: TGTGCCAGCAGCTTAGCCGCGGGAGAGTCCTACGAGCAGTACTTC

size: few
J: TRBJ2-3
D: TRBD1
V: TRBV7-9
CDR3: CASSPRTDRGNTDTQYF
DNA: TGTGCCAGCAGCCCTAGGACCGACAGGGGGAACACAGATACGCAGTATTTT

size: NA
J: TRBJ2-1
D: NA
V: TRBV4-3
CDR3: CASSLNPGTYKEQFF
DNA: TGCGCCAGCAGCCTGAACCCAGGGACGTACAAAGAGCAGTTCTTC

size: many
J: TRBJ2-5
D: NA
V: TRBV7-9
CDR3: CASSQGRARQETQYF
DNA: TGTGCCAGCAGCCAGGGGAGAGCCCGCCAAGAGACCCAGTACTTC

size: few
J: TRBJ1-2
D: NA
V: TRBV29-1
CDR3: CSVESSGYGYTF
DNA: TGCAGCGTTGAGTCAAGTGGCTATGGCTACACCTTC

size: many
J: TRBJ1-5
D: NA
V: TRBV7-6
CDR3: CASSDRPNQPQHF
DNA: TGTGCCAGCAGTGACAGGCCCAATCAGCCCCAGCATTTT

size: NA
J: TRBJ1-2
D: NA
V: TRBV5-1
CDR3: CASSLRYRQGKGYTF
DNA: TGCGCCAGCAGCCTCCGTTACAGACAAGGGAAGGGCTACACCTTC

size: few
J: TRBJ2-5
D: NA
V: TRBV20-1
CDR3: CSAPQSRDAVQYF
DNA: TGCAGTGCTCCGCAAAGCCGGGACGCCGTTCAGTACTTC

size: NA
J: TRBJ2-1
D: NA
V: TRBV18
CDR3: CASSPDNGMASNEQFF
DNA: TGTGCCAGCTCACCGGATAACGGAATGGCCTCCAATGAGCAGTTCTTC

size: NA
J: TRBJ1-1
D: NA
V: TRBV5-1
CDR3: CASREGENTEAFF
DNA: TGCGCCAGCAGGGAGGGAGAGAACACTGAAGCTTTCTTT

size: NA
J: TRBJ2-5
D: NA
V: TRBV3-1
CDR3: CASSQVIQGETQYF
DNA: TGTGCCAGCAGCCAAGTGATTCAGGGTGAGACCCAGTACTTC

size: many
J: TRBJ2-7
D: TRBD1
V: TRBV5-6
CDR3: CASSRRQGMDEQYF
DNA: TGTGCCAGCAGCCGTCGACAGGGAATGGACGAGCAGTACTTC

size: many
J: TRBJ2-5
D: NA
V: TRBV6-5
CDR3: CASSYGQGGETQYF
DNA: TGTGCCAGCAGTTACGGGCAGGGAGGAGAGACCCAGTACTTC

size: few
J: TRBJ2-7
D: NA
V: TRBV5-1
CDR3: CASSPTGASPYGQYF
DNA: TGCGCCAGCAGCCCGACGGGGGCCTCCCCCTACGGGCAGTACTTC

size: many
J: TRBJ1-5
D: NA
V: TRBV2
CDR3: CASSGQIDQPQHF
DNA: TGTGCCAGCAGCGGACAGATTGATCAGCCCCAGCATTTT

size: few
J: TRBJ1-1
D: NA
V: TRBV29-1
CDR3: CSAINTPGLNTEAFF
DNA: TGCAGCGCAATCAACACCCCGGGCTTGAACACTGAAGCTTTCTTT

size: NA
J: TRBJ1-2
D: TRBD1
V: TRBV2
CDR3: CASSVGQGSVYGYTF
DNA: TGTGCCAGCAGTGTGGGACAGGGTTCAGTCTATGGCTACACCTTC

size: few
J: TRBJ2-2
D: TRBD2
V: TRBV11-3
CDR3: CASSLDRTSGVTGELFF
DNA: TGTGCCAGCAGCTTAGACCGGACTAGCGGGGTCACCGGGGAGCTGTTTTTT

size: NA
J: TRBJ2-2
D: NA
V: TRBV20-1
CDR3: CSASTTNTGELFF
DNA: TGCAGTGCTAGTACTACGAACACCGGGGAGCTGTTTTTT

size: many
J: TRBJ2-7
D: NA
V: TRBV5-1
CDR3: CASSLEQPRDEQYF
DNA: TGCGCCAGCAGCTTAGAGCAGCCTCGGGACGAGCAGTACTTC

size: NA
J: TRBJ2-1
D: NA
V: TRBV10-1
CDR3: CASSLTGRGTNEQFF
DNA: TGCGCCAGCAGTTTAACAGGGAGGGGGACCAATGAGCAGTTCTTC

size: NA
J: TRBJ2-1
D: NA
V: TRBV4-2
CDR3: CASSPSSGLNNEQFF
DNA: TGTGCCAGCAGCCCTTCAAGCGGGCTAAACAATGAGCAGTTCTTC

size: NA
J: TRBJ1-5
D: NA
V: TRBV20-1
CDR3: CSARVSLPGTSNQPQHF
DNA: TGCAGTGCTAGAGTTTCGTTACCAGGGACGAGCAATCAGCCCCAGCATTTT

size: NA
J: TRBJ2-3
D: TRBD2
V: TRBV20-1
CDR3: CSAKSGGGSTDTQYF
DNA: TGCAGTGCAAAGAGCGGGGGTGGTAGCACAGATACGCAGTATTTT

size: few
J: TRBJ1-4
D: TRBD1
V: TRBV27
CDR3: CASSPHPTGLLEKLFF
DNA: TGTGCCAGCAGTCCCCACCCGACAGGGCTTTTAGAAAAACTGTTTTTT

size: few
J: TRBJ2-3
D: TRBD1
V: TRBV29-1
CDR3: CSVVPWQGADTQYF
DNA: TGCAGCGTTGTACCCTGGCAGGGGGCTGATACGCAGTATTTT

size: few
J: TRBJ2-3
D: NA
V: TRBV20-1
CDR3: CGGGDSTDTQYF
DNA: TGCGGAGGCGGAGATAGCACAGATACGCAGTATTTT

size: NA
J: TRBJ2-7
D: NA
V: TRBV2
CDR3: CASREEGSQYYEQYF
DNA: TGTGCCAGCAGGGAGGAGGGGTCCCAGTACTACGAGCAGTACTTC

size: NA
J: TRBJ1-2
D: TRBD1
V: TRBV2
CDR3: CASSEEQGAGGYTF
DNA: TGTGCCAGCAGTGAAGAACAGGGGGCCGGTGGCTACACCTTC

size: few
J: TRBJ2-3
D: TRBD2
V: TRBV7-2
CDR3: CASSLATSPPDTQYF
DNA: TGTGCCAGCAGCTTAGCGACTAGCCCCCCAGATACGCAGTATTTT

size: NA
J: TRBJ1-6
D: NA
V: TRBV4-1
CDR3: CASSQDWQGYNSPLHF
DNA: TGCGCCAGCAGCCAAGACTGGCAGGGCTATAATTCACCCCTCCACTTT

size: NA
J: TRBJ2-5
D: NA
V: TRBV7-9
CDR3: CVSSLLSRFQETQYF
DNA: TGTGTCAGCAGCTTGTTGAGCCGATTCCAAGAGACCCAGTACTTC

size: few
J: TRBJ1-1
D: NA
V: TRBV6-5
CDR3: CASGNPVGEAFF
DNA: TGTGCCAGCGGCAACCCCGTCGGTGAAGCTTTCTTT